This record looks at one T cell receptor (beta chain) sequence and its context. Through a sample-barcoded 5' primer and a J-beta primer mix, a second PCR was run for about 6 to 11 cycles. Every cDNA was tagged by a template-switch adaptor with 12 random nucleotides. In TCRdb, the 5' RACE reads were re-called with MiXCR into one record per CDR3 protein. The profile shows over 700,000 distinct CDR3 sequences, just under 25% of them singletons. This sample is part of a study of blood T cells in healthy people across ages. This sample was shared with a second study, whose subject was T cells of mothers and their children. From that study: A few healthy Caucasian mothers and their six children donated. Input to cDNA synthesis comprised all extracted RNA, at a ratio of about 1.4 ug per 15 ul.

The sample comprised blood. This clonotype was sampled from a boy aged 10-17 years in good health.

CDR3 loop: CASSATGDRSEQYF. DNA for the CDR3: TGTGCCAGCAGCGCGACAGGGGATCGTAGCGAGCAGTACTTC. The chain has TRBV2 and TRBJ2-7; 8 nucleotides match TRBD1. V lost 6 bases and J lost 6; bases outside the gene matches: 10. Looked up from germline, CDR1 is SNHLY and CDR2 is FYNNEI. This CDR3 contains 14 residues.